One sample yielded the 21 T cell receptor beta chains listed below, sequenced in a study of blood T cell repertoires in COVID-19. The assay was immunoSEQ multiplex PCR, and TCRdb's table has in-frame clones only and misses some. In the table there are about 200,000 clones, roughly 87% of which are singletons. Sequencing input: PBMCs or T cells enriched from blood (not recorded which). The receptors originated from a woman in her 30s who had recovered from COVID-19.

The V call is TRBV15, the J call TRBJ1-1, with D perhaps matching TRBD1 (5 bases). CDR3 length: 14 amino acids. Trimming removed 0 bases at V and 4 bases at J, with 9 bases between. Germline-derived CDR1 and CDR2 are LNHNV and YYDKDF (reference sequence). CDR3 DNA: TGTGCCACCAGCAGAGACAGGGTTCTCACTGAAGCTTTCTTT. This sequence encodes CATSRDRVLTEAFF.

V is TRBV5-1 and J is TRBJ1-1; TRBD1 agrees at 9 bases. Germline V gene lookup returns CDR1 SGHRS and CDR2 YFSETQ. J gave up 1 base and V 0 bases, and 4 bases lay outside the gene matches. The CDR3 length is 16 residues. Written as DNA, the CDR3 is TGCGCCAGCAGCTTGGCCCCGGACAGGGGGAACACTGAAGCTTTCTTT. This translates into CASSLAPDRGNTEAFF.

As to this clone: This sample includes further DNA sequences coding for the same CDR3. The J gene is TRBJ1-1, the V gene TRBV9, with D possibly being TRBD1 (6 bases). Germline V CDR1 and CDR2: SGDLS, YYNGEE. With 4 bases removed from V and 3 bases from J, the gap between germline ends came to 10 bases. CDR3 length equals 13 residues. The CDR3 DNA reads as TGTGCCAGCAGCCCACAGGGTGACACTGAAGCTTTCTTT. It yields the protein CASSPQGDTEAFF.

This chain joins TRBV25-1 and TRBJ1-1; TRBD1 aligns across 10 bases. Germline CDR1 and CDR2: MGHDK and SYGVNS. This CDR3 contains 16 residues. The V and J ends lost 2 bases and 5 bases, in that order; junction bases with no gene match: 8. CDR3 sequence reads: CASSERQGAGKTEAFF. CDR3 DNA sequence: TGTGCCAGCAGTGAAAGACAGGGGGCGGGGAAAACTGAAGCTTTCTTT.

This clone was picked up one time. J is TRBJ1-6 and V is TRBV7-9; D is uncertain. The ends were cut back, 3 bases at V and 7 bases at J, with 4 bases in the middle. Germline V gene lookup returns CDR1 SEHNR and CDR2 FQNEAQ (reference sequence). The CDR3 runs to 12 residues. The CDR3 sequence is CASSLRNSPLHF. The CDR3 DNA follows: TGTGCCAGCAGCTTGCGGAATTCACCCCTCCACTTT. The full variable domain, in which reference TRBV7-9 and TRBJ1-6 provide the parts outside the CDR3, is DTGVSQNPRHKITKRGQNVTFRCDPISEHNRLYWYRQTLGQGPEFLTYFQNEAQLEKSRLLSDRFSAERPKGSFSTLEIQRTEQGDSAMYLCASSLRNSPLHFGNGTRLTVT.

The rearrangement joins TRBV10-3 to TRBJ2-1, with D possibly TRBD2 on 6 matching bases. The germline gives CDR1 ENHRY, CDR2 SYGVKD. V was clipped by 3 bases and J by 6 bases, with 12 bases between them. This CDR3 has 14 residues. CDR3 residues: CAISEMTGANEQFF. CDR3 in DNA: TGTGCCATCAGTGAAATGACGGGAGCCAATGAGCAGTTCTTC.

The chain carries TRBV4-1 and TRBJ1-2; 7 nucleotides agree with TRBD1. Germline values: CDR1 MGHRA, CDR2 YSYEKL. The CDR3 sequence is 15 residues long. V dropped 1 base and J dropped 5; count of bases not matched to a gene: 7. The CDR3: CASSQVRGRNYGYTF. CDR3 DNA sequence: TGCGCCAGCAGCCAAGTAAGGGGGCGTAATTATGGCTACACCTTC.

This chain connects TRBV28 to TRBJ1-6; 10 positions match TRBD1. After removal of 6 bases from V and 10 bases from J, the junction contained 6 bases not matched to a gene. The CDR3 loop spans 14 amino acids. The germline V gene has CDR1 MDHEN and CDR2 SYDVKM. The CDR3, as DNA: TGTGCCAGCAGCCCCGGACAGGGGGGCTCACCCCTCCACTTT. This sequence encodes CASSPGQGGSPLHF.

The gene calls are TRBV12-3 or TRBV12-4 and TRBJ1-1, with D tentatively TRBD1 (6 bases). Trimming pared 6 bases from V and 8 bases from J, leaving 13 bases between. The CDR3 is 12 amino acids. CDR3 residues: CASSTTGSEAFF. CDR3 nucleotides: TGTGCCAGCAGCACGACAGGTTCCGAAGCTTTCTTT.

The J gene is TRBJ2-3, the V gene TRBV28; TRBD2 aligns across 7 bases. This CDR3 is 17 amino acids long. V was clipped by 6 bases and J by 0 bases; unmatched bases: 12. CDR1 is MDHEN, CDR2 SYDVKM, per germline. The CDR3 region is CASSPNPLAASTDTQYF. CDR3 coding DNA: TGTGCCAGCAGCCCGAATCCCCTAGCGGCAAGCACAGATACGCAGTATTTT. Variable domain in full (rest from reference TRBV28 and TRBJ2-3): DVKVTQSSRYLVKRTGEKVFLECVQDMDHENMFWYRQDPGLGLRLIYFSYDVKMKEKGDIPEGYSVSREKKERFSLILESASTNQTSMYLCASSPNPLAASTDTQYFGPGTRLTVL.

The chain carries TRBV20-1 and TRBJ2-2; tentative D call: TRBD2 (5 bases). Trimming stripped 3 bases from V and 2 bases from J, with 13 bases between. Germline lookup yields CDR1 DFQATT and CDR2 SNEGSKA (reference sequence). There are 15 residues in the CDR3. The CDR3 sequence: CSASSERTNTGELFF. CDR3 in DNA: TGCAGTGCTAGTTCGGAGCGGACCAACACCGGGGAGCTGTTTTTT.

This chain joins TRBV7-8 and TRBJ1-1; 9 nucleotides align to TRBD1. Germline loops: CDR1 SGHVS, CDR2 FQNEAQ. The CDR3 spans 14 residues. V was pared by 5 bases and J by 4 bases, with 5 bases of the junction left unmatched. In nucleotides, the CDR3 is TGTGCCAGCAGCGACAGGGGGGGGTCCACTGAAGCTTTCTTT. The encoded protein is CASSDRGGSTEAFF.

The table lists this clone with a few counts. CDR3 residues: CASSLTGRGVTEAFF. The CDR3 DNA is TGTGCCAGCAGCTTAACAGGGAGGGGGGTCACTGAAGCTTTCTTT. J is TRBJ1-1 and V is TRBV7-2; D is possibly TRBD1 (6 bases). V lost 2 bases and J 4 bases, leaving 14 bases between the germline ends. The germline CDR1 and CDR2 sequences are SGHTA and FQGNSA. This CDR3 region has 15 residues.

The CDR3 region is CASGRDRGPDYGYTF. The CDR3 coding sequence is TGTGCCAGCGGACGGGACAGGGGGCCGGACTATGGCTACACCTTC. This chain uses TRBV11-3 with TRBJ1-2; 12 nucleotides align to TRBD1. With 8 bases clipped from V and 3 bases from J, the junction kept 7 bases outside the gene matches. The germline CDR1 and CDR2 sequences are SGHNT and YENEEA. There are 15 residues in the CDR3. The complete variable domain, with remaining parts taken from reference TRBV11-3 and TRBJ1-2, reads EAGVVQSPRYKIIEKKQPVAFWCNPISGHNTLYWYLQNLGQGPELLIRYENEEAVDDSQLPKDRFSAERLKGVDSTLKIQPAELGDSAVYLCASGRDRGPDYGYTFGSGTRLTVV.

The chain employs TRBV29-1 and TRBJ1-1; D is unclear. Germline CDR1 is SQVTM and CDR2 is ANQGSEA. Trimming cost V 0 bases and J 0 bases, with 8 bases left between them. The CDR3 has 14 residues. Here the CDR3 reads CSVEDWGVNTEAFF. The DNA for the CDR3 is TGCAGCGTTGAAGATTGGGGAGTGAACACTGAAGCTTTCTTT.

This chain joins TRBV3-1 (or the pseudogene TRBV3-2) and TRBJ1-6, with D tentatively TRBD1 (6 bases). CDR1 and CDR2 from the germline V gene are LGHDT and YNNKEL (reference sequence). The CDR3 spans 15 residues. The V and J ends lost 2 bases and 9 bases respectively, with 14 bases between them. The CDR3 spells CASSQPDSSSSPLHF. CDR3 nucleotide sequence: TGTGCCAGCAGCCAACCGGACAGCTCAAGTTCACCCCTCCACTTT.

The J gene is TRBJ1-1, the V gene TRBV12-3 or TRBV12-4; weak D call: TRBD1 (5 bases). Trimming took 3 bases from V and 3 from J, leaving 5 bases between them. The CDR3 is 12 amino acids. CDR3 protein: CASSFRDTEAFF. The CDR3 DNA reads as TGTGCCAGCAGTTTCAGGGACACTGAAGCTTTCTTT.

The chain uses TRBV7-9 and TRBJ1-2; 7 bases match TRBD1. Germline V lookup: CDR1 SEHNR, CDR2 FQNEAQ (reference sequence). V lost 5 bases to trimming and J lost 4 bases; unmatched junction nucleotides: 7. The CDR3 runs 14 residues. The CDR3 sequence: CASSETQGVYGYTF. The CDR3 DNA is TGTGCCAGCAGCGAGACCCAGGGGGTCTATGGCTACACCTTC. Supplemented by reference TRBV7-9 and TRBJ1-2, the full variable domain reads DTGVSQNPRHKITKRGQNVTFRCDPISEHNRLYWYRQTLGQGPEFLTYFQNEAQLEKSRLLSDRFSAERPKGSFSTLEIQRTEQGDSAMYLCASSETQGVYGYTFGSGTRLTVV.

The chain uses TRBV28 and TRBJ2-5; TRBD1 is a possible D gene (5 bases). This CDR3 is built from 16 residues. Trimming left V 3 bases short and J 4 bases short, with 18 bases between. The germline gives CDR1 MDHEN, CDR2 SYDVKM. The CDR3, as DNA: TGTGCCAGCAGTTTGCTCCAGGGTCTTTTTAGAGAGACCCAGTACTTC. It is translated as CASSLLQGLFRETQYF.

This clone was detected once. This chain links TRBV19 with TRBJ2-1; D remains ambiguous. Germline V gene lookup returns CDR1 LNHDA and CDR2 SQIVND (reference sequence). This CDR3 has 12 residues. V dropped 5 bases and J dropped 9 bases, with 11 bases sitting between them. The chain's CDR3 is CASSVTDGEQFF. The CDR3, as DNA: TGTGCCAGTAGTGTCACAGACGGTGAGCAGTTCTTC.

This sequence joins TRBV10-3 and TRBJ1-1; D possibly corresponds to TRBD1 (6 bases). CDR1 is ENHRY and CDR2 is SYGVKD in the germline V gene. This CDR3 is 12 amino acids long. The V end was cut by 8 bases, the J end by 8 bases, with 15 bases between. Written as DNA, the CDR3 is TGTGCCATCTCCGACCTCAGGGGAGAAGCTTTCTTT. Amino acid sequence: CAISDLRGEAFF.